This T cell receptor beta chain came from a study of breast tumors, draining lymph nodes, adjacent tissues. At least ten counts were recorded for this clonotype. Its antigen remains unknown. Using its own MiXCR run on the multiplex PCR reads, TCRdb lists one record per CDR3 protein. The sample has 200,000 to 250,000 distinct CDR3 sequences, less than 40% seen once; the top ten hold approximately 4%. V lost 0 bases, J lost 6 bases, and 13 bases stayed unmatched. The germline gives CDR1 SNHLY, CDR2 FYNNEI. This CDR3 has 19 residues. The study's findings and limits: Tumor repertoires ranked between lymph nodes and nontumor tissue in diversity, with V and J gene preferences. Compared with basal-like, luminal-like tumors shared significantly more repertoire with nontumor tissue. Most tumor T cells seemingly derive from lymph node, then expand in tumor. The lymph node origin of tumor T cells was framed as consistent with a hypothesis, not demonstrated.

Samples came from axillary lymph nodes draining the breast cancer. The chain combines TRBV2 with TRBJ2-7; 14 bases line up with TRBD2. This TCR was sampled from a female donor with breast cancer. Some clones in this sample may be carry-over from other donors' samples. The sequencing input was axillary lymph node tissue. In nucleotides, the CDR3 is TGTGCCAGCAGTGAAGCCGGGACTAGCGGGAGATGGGTTGGGGGCGAGCAGTACTTC. Translation: CASSEAGTSGRWVGGEQYF.